Listed here are 5 T cell receptor beta chains from one sample, sequenced in a study of blood T cell repertoires in COVID-19 (dated by TCRdb to about 2020). Libraries were made using the immunoSEQ multiplex PCR assay. TCRdb mirrors the immuneACCESS table, restricted to in-frame sequences. Some clones are absent from its copies; in checked studies, under half trace to an unresolved V gene, and the reason for the others is unknown. For this sample the table gives about 200,000 clones, of which around 80% were detected only once. The ten largest account for 6.5% to 8.5% of the sample. Material for sequencing was peripheral blood. Receptors were obtained from a human donor with acute or convalescent COVID-19. The donor label of this sample is uncertain.

The chain combines TRBV19 with TRBJ2-1, with 11 bases aligning to TRBD2. There are 16 residues in the CDR3. Trimming removed 1 base from V and 4 bases from J; junction bases left unmatched: 3. In germline, CDR1 is LNHDA, CDR2 SQIVND (reference sequence). DNA for the CDR3: TGTGCCAGTAGTATAGGGGGGACTAGCGGATACAATGAGCAGTTCTTC. This encodes CASSIGGTSGYNEQFF.

This clone has a single count. This chain joins TRBV5-1 and TRBJ2-7; 10 bases are shared with TRBD2. Losses at the gene ends were 3 bases for V and 0 bases for J; bases not matched to a gene: 3. The V gene's germline CDR1 is SGHRS and CDR2 YFSETQ. This CDR3 contains 15 residues. CDR3 sequence reads: CASSSGLAFSYEQYF. CDR3 coding DNA: TGCGCCAGCAGCTCGGGACTAGCGTTCTCCTACGAGCAGTACTTC.

The rearrangement joins TRBV4-2 to TRBJ2-1, with 12 nucleotides matching TRBD2. This CDR3 contains 16 residues. Germline V gene data show CDR1 as LGHNA and CDR2 as YNFKEQ. The J segment lost 6 bases and the V segment lost 3 bases, leaving 6 bases of the junction unmatched. The CDR3 sequence: CASSQTSGRQANEQFF. The CDR3 region has the DNA TGTGCCAGCAGCCAGACTAGCGGGAGACAGGCCAATGAGCAGTTCTTC.

This clone was found once. The chain has TRBV7-2 and TRBJ2-7; 11 bases are shared with TRBD1. The CDR3 has 18 amino acids. The V segment lost 1 base and the J segment 3 bases; nucleotides outside the gene matches: 11. The V gene's germline CDR1 is SGHTA and CDR2 FQGNSA. CDR3 loop: CASSLVKATGTGGYEQYF. As DNA, the CDR3 is TGTGCCAGCAGCTTAGTTAAGGCTACGGGGACAGGGGGCTACGAGCAGTACTTC.

In its sample, this clone was seen a few times. This chain links TRBV4-1 with TRBJ2-1, with D maybe TRBD2 (5 bases). CDR1 and CDR2 from the germline V gene are MGHRA and YSYEKL. Trimming shortened V by 5 bases and J by 4 bases, and 18 bases separated the two germline ends. CDR3 length: 16 residues. In DNA, the CDR3 is TGCGCCAGCAGCACGAGCAGCCAGCGGAATTACAATGAGCAGTTCTTC. It is translated as CASSTSSQRNYNEQFF.